This T cell receptor (beta chain) appears in the sequencing data of a study of beta chain features in type 1 diabetes. Study results and caveats: Diminished insertions and augmented deletions at VDJ junctions characterized type 1 diabetes patients. The study left unresolved whether HLA type influences TCRB rearrangement.

This clone showed up just once. As yet, its antigen is unknown. The length of the CDR3 is 13 residues. The V end lost 2 bases, the J end lost 9 bases, and 14 bases lay between the germline ends. CDR1 is SGHRS, CDR2 YFSETQ, per germline. CD4+ naive, central memory, regulatory and stem cell-like memory subsets were isolated by sorting on CD45RO/CCR7/CD25/CD127/CD95/CD27. What was sequenced were expressed TCRB transcripts, since all of the isolated RNA had been reverse transcribed. The table came from immunoSEQ multiplex PCR; TCRdb's copy has only in-frame clones and leaves some out. In the table there are under 300,000 clones, about 8% of which are singletons.

The sequence was collected from a woman aged 18-29 years in good health. Sequencing input: central memory CD4+ T cells from blood. The chain joins TRBV5-1 to TRBJ1-1; D gene uncertain. Here the CDR3 reads CASSFNQDLQAFF. Here the CDR3 DNA reads TGCGCCAGCAGCTTCAACCAGGATCTTCAAGCTTTCTTT.